Only a few counts were recorded for the clone carrying this T cell receptor beta chain. Its antigen is not identified. The CDR3 covers 15 residues. V was pared by 1 base and J by 7 bases, with 6 bases of the junction left unmatched. Per germline, CDR1 SGHDN and CDR2 FVKESK. Through template switching, a universal primer site was introduced, and the cDNA contained unique molecular identifiers. Each CDR3 protein is one row after TCRdb ran MiXCR on the 5' RACE reads. The table has 570,000 or so distinct CDR3 sequences, 9.6% seen once. This sample stems from a study of identical twins. Study-wide results and limits: It was possible that invariant MAIT and iNKT cells partly confounded the zero-insertion analyses. Memory repertoires showed no such pattern, whereas abundant cord blood beta clonotypes carried fewer insertions.

Another study also made use of these data, one on yellow fever vaccine responses in identical twins.

Material: PBMCs. The chain couples TRBV14 to TRBJ2-1, with 8 bases fitting TRBD2. The TCR comes from a woman younger than 30 in good health. The CDR3 DNA reads TGTGCCAGCAGCCAAGTAGCGGGAAATAGGAATGAGCAGTTCTTC. The encoded protein is CASSQVAGNRNEQFF.